This is a list of T cell receptor beta chains from one sample in a study of blood T cells in healthy people across ages. From the 5' RACE reads, TCRdb called clonotypes with MiXCR, one entry per CDR3 protein. Altogether around 1.5 million distinct CDR3 sequences are present, 42% being singletons, with the ten largest covering 7.9%. Material: blood. The receptors come from a woman between 18 and 29 years old in good health. Each CDR3 is given with its conserved first and last residue. Each record gives: J gene, V gene, D gene, clone size, CDR3 DNA, CDR3 protein. A D gene is named only where the DNA matches it firmly. Part of the rows lack a size; the others show once, few, many or a class for expanded clones.

>TRBJ2-3|TRBV7-8|.|.
TGTGCCAGCACTAAGGACAGCACAGATACGCAGTATTTT
CASTKDSTDTQYF
>TRBJ2-5|TRBV20-1|.|.
TGCAGTGCTAGAGATCCCCAGCGGATTCTCATCAAAGGGCACCAAGAGACCCAGTACTTC
CSARDPQRILIKGHQETQYF
>TRBJ1-2|TRBV6-5|.|.
TGTGCCAGCAGTTACAAGGAATCGGAGTGGGGGAGCGACTATGGCTACACCTTC
CASSYKESEWGSDYGYTF
>TRBJ2-7|TRBV20-1|.|.
TGCAGTGCTAGGGGAGGAATATACGACGAGCAGTACTTC
CSARGGIYDEQYF
>TRBJ2-1|TRBV2|.|.
TGTGCCAGCAGTGTGGGGCTAGCGACCTACAATGAGCAGTTCTTC
CASSVGLATYNEQFF
>TRBJ2-3|TRBV20-1|.|.
TGCAGTGCCCTCGGTTTCACAGATACGCAGTATTTT
CSALGFTDTQYF
>TRBJ2-7|TRBV5-1|TRBD1|.
TGCGCCAGCAGTGGAGACAGGGGGGACTACGAGCAGTACTTC
CASSGDRGDYEQYF
>TRBJ2-1|TRBV12-3/TRBV12-4|.|few
TGTGCCAGCAGTTTAGGAGTGACTCCGAACAATGAGCAGTTCTTC
CASSLGVTPNNEQFF
>TRBJ2-3|TRBV2|.|few
TGTGCCAGCAGTGAAACACAACGCCCGGATACGCAGTATTTT
CASSETQRPDTQYF
>TRBJ1-1|TRBV7-9|.|many
TGTGCCAGCAGCTTCGAAGGGGTTCTCACTATGAACACTGAAGCTTTCTTT
CASSFEGVLTMNTEAFF
>TRBJ2-1|TRBV7-9|.|.
TGTGCCAGCAGCCAGGGGCAAACGAGCAACCAAGAGACCCAGTTCTTC
CASSQGQTSNQETQFF
>TRBJ1-6|TRBV6-5|.|once
TGTGCCAGCCGGAGGGCGATTGTCTCACCCCTCCACTTT
CASRRAIVSPLHF
>TRBJ1-2|TRBV9|.|.
TGTGCCAGCAGCGTGGACCCAGGGGCTATTAACTATGGCTACACCTTC
CASSVDPGAINYGYTF
>TRBJ1-5|TRBV7-2|.|many
TGTGCCAGCAGCTTTTCCAGGGGACAGCCCCAGCATTTT
CASSFSRGQPQHF
>TRBJ2-4|TRBV4-2|.|.
TGTGCCAGCAGACAAGGGGCAATAGCGGAAAACATTCAGTACTTC
CASRQGAIAENIQYF